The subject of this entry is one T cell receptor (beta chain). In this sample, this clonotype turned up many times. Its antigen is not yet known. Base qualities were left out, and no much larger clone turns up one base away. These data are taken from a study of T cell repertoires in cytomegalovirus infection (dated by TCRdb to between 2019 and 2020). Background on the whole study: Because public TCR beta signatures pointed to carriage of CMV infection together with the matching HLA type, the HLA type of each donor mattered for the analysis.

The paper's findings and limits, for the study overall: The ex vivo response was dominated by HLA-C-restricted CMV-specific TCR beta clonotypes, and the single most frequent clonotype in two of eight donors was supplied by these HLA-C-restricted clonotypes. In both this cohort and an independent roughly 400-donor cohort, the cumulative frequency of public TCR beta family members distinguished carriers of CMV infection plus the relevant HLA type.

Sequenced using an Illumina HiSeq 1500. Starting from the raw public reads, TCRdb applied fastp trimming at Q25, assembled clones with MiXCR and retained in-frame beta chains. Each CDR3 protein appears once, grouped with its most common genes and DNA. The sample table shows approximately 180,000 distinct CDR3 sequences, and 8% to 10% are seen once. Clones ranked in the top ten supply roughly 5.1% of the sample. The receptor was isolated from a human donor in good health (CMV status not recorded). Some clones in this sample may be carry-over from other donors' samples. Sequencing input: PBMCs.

The sequenced DNA is TGCAGTGCAATACAGGGAGGAGACACTGAAGCTTTCTTT. It is translated as CSAIQGGDTEAFF. This sequence uses TRBV20-1 and TRBJ1-1; 6 matching bases give a weak D call of TRBD1. CDR1 and CDR2 are read off the germline V gene (reference sequence) as DFQATT and SNEGSKA. The CDR3 holds 13 amino acids from the cysteine to the phenylalanine. The only DNA kept is the CDR3, 39 bases in frame from the first base. Cut back by 6 bases and 3 bases, the V and J ends lie 14 bases apart.